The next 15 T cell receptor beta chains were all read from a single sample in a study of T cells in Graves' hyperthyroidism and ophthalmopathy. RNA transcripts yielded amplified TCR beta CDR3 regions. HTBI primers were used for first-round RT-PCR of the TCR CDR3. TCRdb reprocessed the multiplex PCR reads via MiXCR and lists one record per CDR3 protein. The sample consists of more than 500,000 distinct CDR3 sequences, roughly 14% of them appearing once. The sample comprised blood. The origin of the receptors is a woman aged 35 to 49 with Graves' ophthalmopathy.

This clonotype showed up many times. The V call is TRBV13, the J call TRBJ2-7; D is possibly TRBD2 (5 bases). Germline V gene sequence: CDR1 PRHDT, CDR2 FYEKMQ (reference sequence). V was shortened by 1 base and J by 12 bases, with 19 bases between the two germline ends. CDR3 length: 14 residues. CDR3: CASSLENLAEVRYF. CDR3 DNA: TGTGCCAGCAGCTTAGAGAACCTAGCAGAAGTTCGGTACTTC.

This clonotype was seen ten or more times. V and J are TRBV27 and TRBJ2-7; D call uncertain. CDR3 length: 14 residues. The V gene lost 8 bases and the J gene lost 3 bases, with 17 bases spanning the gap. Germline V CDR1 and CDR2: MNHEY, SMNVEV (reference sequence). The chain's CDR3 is CASGQKFIFYEQYF. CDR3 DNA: TGTGCCAGCGGGCAGAAATTTATTTTCTACGAGCAGTACTTC.

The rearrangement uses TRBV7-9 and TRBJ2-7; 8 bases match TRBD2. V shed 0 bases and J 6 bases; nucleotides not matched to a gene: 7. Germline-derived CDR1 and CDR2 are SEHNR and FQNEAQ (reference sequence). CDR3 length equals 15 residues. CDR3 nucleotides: TGTGCCAGCAGCTTAGCGAAAGCGGGAGTCGTCGAGCAGTACTTC. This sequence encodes CASSLAKAGVVEQYF.

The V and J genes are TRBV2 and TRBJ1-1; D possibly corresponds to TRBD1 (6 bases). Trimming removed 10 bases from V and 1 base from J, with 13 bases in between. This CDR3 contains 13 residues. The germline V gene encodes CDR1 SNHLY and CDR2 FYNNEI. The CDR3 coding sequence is TGTGCCACCAGGCGGACAGAGAACACTGAAGCTTTCTTT. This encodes CATRRTENTEAFF.

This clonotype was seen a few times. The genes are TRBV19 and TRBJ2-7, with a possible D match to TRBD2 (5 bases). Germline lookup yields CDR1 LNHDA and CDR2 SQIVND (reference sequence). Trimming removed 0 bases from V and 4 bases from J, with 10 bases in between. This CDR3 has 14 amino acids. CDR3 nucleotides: TGTGCCAGTAGTATAGATCTTCTAGCTTACGAGCAGTACTTC. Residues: CASSIDLLAYEQYF.

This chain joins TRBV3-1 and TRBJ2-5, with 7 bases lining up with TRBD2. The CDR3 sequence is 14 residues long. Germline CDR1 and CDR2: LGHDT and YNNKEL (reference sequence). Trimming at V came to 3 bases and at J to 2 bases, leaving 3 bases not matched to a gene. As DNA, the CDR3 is TGTGCCAGCAGCCACTGGGGGGGACAAGAGACCCAGTACTTC. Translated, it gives CASSHWGGQETQYF.

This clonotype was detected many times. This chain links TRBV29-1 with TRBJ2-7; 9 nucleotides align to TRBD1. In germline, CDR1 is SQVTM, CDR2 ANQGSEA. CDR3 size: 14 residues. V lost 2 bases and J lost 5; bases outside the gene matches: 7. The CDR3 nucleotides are TGCAGCGTTGAAAGGGGGACAGGGAGCCACGAGCAGTACTTC. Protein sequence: CSVERGTGSHEQYF.

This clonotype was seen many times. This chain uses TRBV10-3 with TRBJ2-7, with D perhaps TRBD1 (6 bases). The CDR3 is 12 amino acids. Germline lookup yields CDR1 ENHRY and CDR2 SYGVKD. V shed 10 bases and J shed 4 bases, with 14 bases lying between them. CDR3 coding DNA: TGTGCCACCAGGGACATTTTGTACGAGCAGTACTTC. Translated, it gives CATRDILYEQYF.

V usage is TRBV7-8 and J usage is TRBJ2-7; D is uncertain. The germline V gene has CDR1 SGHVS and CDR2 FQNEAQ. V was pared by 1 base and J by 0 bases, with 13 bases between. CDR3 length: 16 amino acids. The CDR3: CASSLVRFPSSYEQYF. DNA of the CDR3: TGTGCCAGCAGCTTAGTTAGGTTCCCTAGCTCCTACGAGCAGTACTTC.

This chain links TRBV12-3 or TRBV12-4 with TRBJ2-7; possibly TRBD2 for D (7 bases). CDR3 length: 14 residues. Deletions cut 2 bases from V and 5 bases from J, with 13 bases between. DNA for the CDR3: TGTGCCAGCAGTTTATGGGGGGGCTTGGACGAGCAGTACTTC. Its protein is CASSLWGGLDEQYF.

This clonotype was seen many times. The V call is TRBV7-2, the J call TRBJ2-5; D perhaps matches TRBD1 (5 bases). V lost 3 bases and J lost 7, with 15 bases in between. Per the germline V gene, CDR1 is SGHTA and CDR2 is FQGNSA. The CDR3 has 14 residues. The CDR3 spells CASSLEPGTGTQYF. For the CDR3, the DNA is TGTGCCAGCAGCTTGGAGCCAGGCACAGGGACCCAGTACTTC.

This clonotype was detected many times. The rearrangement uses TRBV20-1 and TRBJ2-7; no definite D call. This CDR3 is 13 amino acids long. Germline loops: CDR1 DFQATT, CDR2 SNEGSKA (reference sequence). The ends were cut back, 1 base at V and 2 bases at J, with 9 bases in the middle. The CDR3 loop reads CSARVPQTYEQYF. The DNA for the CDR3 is TGCAGTGCTAGAGTGCCACAGACCTACGAGCAGTACTTC.

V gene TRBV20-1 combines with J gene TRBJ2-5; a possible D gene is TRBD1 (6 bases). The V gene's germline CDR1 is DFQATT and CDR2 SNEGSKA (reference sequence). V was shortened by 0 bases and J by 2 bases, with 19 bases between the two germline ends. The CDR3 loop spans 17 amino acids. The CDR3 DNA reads TGCAGTGCTAGAGATCCCTCGACAGGAGGTAGTCAAGAGACCCAGTACTTC. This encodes CSARDPSTGGSQETQYF.

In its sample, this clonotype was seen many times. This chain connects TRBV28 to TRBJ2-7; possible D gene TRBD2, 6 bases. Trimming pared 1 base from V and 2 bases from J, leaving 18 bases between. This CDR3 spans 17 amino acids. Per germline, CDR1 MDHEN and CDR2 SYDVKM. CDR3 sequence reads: CASSLFSRDLRTYEQYF. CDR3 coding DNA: TGTGCCAGCAGTTTATTTTCCCGGGACTTGAGGACCTACGAGCAGTACTTC.

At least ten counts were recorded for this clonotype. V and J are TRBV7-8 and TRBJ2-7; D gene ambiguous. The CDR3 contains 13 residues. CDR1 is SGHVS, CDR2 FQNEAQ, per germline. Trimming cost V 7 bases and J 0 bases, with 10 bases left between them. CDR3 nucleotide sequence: TGTGCCAGCACCCCCATGAGCTCCTACGAGCAGTACTTC. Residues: CASTPMSSYEQYF.